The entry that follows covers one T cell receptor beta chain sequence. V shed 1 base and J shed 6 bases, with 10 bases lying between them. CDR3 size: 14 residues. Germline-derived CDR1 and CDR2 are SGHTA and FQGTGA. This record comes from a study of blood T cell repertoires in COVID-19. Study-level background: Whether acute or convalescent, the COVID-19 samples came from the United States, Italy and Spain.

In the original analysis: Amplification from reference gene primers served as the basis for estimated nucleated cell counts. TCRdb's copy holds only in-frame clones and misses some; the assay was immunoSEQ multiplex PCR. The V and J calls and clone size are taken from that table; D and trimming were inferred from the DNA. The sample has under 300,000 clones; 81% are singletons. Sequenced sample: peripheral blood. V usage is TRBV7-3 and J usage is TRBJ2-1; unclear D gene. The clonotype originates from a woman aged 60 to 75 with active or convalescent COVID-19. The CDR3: CASSLSPRFNEQFF. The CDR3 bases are TGTGCCAGCAGCTTAAGCCCTAGATTCAATGAGCAGTTCTTC.